The 8 T cell receptor beta chains below were found in one sample sequenced in a study of monozygotic twins with inflammatory bowel disease. Using the 5' RACE reads, TCRdb records one entry per CDR3 protein without DNA. Its table records approximately 340,000 distinct CDR3 sequences. What was sequenced was blood. The receptors come from a human donor with ulcerative colitis or Crohn's disease, or a healthy co-twin of an affected twin (not recorded which).

The CDR3 loop is CASRKSGTGVAEQYF. This chain links TRBV12-3 or TRBV12-4 with TRBJ2-7; the TCRdb D gene call, TRBD1, has no DNA to confirm it. The CDR3 has 15 residues.

The chain joins TRBV7-8 to TRBJ2-3; lacking DNA, the TRBD1 call made by TCRdb goes unchecked. CDR3 length: 15 residues. Per the germline V gene, CDR1 is SGHVS and CDR2 is FQNEAQ. The CDR3 loop is CASSLEMAGADTQYF.

The V and J genes are TRBV20-1 and TRBJ1-1; checking the TCRdb D call of TRBD1 is not possible without DNA. Germline CDR1 DFQATT, CDR2 SNEGSKA (reference sequence). The CDR3 contains 16 residues. The CDR3 region is CSARVGAGVSNTEAFF.

The V gene is TRBV12-3 or TRBV12-4, the J gene TRBJ2-7; TCRdb's D call, TRBD1, is unchecked because there is no DNA. This CDR3 contains 16 residues. This CDR3 is CASSSTRGTGFYEQYF.

The V and J genes are TRBV7-2 and TRBJ1-2; TCRdb returns TRBD1, unconfirmable since there is no DNA. The CDR3 sequence is 14 residues long. The V gene's germline CDR1 is SGHTA and CDR2 FQGNSA. The CDR3 protein is CASSFRDGDAGYTF.

The chain combines TRBV6-1 with TRBJ1-5. The CDR3 spans 13 residues. Germline V gives CDR1 MNHNS, CDR2 SASEGT. CDR3 region: CASSVRRNQPQHF.

The chain has TRBV20-1 and TRBJ2-3. CDR3 length: 12 amino acids. Germline V gene data show CDR1 as DFQATT and CDR2 as SNEGSKA (reference sequence). The CDR3 loop reads CSATGRADTQYF.

This CDR3 is CASSYQGYNEQFF. V gene TRBV5-1 combines with J gene TRBJ2-1; lacking DNA, the TRBD1 call made by TCRdb goes unchecked. The CDR3 length is 13 residues. Germline CDR1 SGHRS, CDR2 YFSETQ. The variable domain in full, with the rest retrieved from reference TRBV5-1 and TRBJ2-1, is KAGVTQTPRYLIKTRGQQVTLSCSPISGHRSVSWYQQTPGQGLQFLFEYFSETQRNKGNFPGRFSGRQFSNSRSEMNVSTLELGDSALYLCASSYQGYNEQFFGPGTRLTVL.